This TCR beta chain is drawn from a study of cytomegalovirus exposure and HLA in healthy donors. Regarding the study as a whole: In a later analysis, TCR beta V- and J-gene trimming showed a link to a missense DCLRE1C variant.

This CDR3 has 16 amino acids. With V trimmed by 3 bases and J by 4 bases, 10 bases remained unmatched. Per germline, CDR1 MNHEY and CDR2 SVGAGI. PCR primers comprised 60 Vbeta and 13 Jbeta primers. This table comes from immunoSEQ multiplex PCR, and its TCRdb copy is limited to in-frame clones, with some not included. The sample holds some 90,000 clones, roughly three quarters seen once. With respect to this clone: Its matching antigen is unknown.

The sequence came from a man aged 40-55 years in good health and CMV-seronegative. Material: PBMCs. This chain uses TRBV6-5 with TRBJ1-2; 8 bases are shared with TRBD1. The CDR3 region is CASSYELTGQVYGYTF. CDR3 nucleotides: TGTGCCAGCAGTTATGAGTTGACGGGACAGGTCTATGGCTACACCTTC.